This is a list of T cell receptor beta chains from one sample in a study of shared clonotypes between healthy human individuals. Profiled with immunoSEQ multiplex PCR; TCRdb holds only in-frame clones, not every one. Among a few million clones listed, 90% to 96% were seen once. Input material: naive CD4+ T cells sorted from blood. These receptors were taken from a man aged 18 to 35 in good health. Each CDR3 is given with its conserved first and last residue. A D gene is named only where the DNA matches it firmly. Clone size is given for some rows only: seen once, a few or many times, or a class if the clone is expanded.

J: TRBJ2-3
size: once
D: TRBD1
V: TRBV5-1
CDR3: CASSFRDRVGTDTQYF
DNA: TGCGCCAGCAGCTTCCGGGACAGGGTTGGGACAGATACGCAGTATTTT

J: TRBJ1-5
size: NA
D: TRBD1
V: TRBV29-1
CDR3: CSASFAGTGNQPQHF
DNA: TGCAGCGCCAGCTTTGCCGGGACAGGCAATCAGCCCCAGCATTTT

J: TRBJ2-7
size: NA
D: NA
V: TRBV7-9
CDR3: CASSLQGADYEQYF
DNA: TGTGCCAGCAGCTTACAGGGTGCGGATTACGAGCAGTACTTC

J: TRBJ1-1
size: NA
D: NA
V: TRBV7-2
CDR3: CASSRQEWVSEAFF
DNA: TGTGCCAGCAGCCGCCAGGAATGGGTCTCTGAAGCTTTCTTT

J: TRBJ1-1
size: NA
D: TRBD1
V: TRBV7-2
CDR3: CASSPVAGGTEAFF
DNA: TGTGCCAGCAGCCCTGTGGCAGGGGGGACTGAAGCTTTCTTT

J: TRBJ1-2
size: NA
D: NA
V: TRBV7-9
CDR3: CASSLAAVTANYGYTF
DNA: TGTGCCAGCAGCTTAGCGGCGGTGACAGCTAACTATGGCTACACCTTC

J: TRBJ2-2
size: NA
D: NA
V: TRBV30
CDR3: CAWTINVLDTGELFF
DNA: TGTGCCTGGACCATCAACGTCCTGGACACCGGGGAGCTGTTTTTT

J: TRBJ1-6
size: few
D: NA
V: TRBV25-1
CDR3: CASSDTFNSPLHF
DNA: TGTGCCAGCAGCGATACTTTTAATTCACCCCTCCACTTT

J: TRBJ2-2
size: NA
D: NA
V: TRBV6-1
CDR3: CASSVPGSLNTGELFF
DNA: TGTGCCAGCAGTGTTCCCGGGTCACTGAACACCGGGGAGCTGTTTTTT

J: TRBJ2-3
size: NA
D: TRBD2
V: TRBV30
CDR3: CAWSPHRAGETDTQYF
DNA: TGTGCCTGGAGTCCCCACCGAGCGGGGGAAACAGATACGCAGTATTTT

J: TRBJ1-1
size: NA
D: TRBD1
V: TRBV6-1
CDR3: CASSTSRGLSEAFF
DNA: TGTGCCAGCAGCACTTCCAGGGGGCTGTCTGAAGCTTTCTTT

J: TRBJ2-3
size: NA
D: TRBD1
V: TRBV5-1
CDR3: CASSGTGATDTQYF
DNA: TGCGCCAGCAGCGGGACAGGGGCCACAGATACGCAGTATTTT

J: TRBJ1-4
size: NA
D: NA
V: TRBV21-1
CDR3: CASSIPLRWGGLNEKLFF
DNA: TGTGCCAGCAGCATACCCCTCCGTTGGGGAGGACTGAATGAAAAACTGTTTTTT

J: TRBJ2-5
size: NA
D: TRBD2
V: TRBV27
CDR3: CASRTSGAGETQYF
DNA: TGTGCCAGCAGAACTAGCGGGGCTGGAGAGACCCAGTACTTC

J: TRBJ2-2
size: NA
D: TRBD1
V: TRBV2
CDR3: CAGSDRVNTGELFF
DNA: TGTGCCGGATCCGACAGGGTCAACACCGGGGAGCTGTTTTTT

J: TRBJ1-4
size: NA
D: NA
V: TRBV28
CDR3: CASSPQTGEKLFF
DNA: TGTGCCAGCAGTCCCCAAACCGGGGAAAAACTGTTTTTT

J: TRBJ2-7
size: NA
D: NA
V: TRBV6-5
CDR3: CATFSVQLYEQYF
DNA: TGTGCCACGTTCTCTGTACAGCTCTACGAGCAGTACTTC

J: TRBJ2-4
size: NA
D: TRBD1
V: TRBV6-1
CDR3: CASGWDRLAKNIQYF
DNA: TGTGCCAGCGGATGGGACAGACTAGCCAAAAACATTCAGTACTTC

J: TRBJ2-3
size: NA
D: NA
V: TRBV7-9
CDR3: CASSLENTQYF
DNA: TGTGCCAGCAGCTTAGAAAATACGCAGTATTTT

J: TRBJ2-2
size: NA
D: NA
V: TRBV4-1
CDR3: CASSQDRTPGELFF
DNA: TGCGCCAGCAGCCAAGATCGGACTCCCGGGGAGCTGTTTTTT

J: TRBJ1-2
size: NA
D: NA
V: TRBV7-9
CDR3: CASSRTIPLTTGSNYGYTF
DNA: TGTGCCAGCAGCCGAACCATCCCCCTTACGACAGGTTCCAACTATGGCTACACCTTC

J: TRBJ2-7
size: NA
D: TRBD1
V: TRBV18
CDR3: CASSPQRQGEQQYF
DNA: TGTGCCAGCTCACCACAGAGACAGGGGGAGCAGCAGTACTTC

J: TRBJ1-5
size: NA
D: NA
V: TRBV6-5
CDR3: CASSDNQPQHF
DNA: TGTGCCAGCAGTGATAATCAGCCCCAGCATTTT

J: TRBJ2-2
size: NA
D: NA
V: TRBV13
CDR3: CASRTVGYYPSSGNTGELFF
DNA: TGTGCCAGCAGAACCGTAGGTTACTACCCTTCGAGTGGGAACACCGGGGAGCTGTTTTTT

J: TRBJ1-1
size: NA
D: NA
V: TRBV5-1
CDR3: CASSLAGGNTEAFF
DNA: TGCGCCAGCAGCTTGGCGGGGGGCAACACTGAAGCTTTCTTT

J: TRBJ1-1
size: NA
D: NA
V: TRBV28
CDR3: CASSLLEGSGNTEAFF
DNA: TGTGCCAGCAGTCTCCTCGAAGGGTCAGGGAACACTGAAGCTTTCTTT

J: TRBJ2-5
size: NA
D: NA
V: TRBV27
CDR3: CASSLSKVPSQETQYF
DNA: TGTGCCAGCAGTTTATCGAAGGTTCCGTCCCAAGAGACCCAGTACTTC

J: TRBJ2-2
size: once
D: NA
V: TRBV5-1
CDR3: CASSLGRVNTGELFF
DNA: TGCGCCAGCAGCTTAGGAAGGGTTAACACCGGGGAGCTGTTTTTT

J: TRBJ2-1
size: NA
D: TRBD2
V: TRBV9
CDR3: CASSATRGGHNEQFF
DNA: TGTGCCAGCAGTGCAACCCGCGGGGGACACAATGAGCAGTTCTTC

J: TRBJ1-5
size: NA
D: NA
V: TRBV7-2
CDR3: CASSVDWFSYSNQPQHF
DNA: TGTGCCAGCAGCGTAGACTGGTTCTCGTATAGCAATCAGCCCCAGCATTTT

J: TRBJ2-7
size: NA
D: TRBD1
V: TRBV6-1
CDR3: CASSGGTGTYEQYF
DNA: TGTGCCAGCAGCGGGGGGACAGGGACCTACGAGCAGTACTTC

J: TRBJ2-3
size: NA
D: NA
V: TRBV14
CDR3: CASSQDRGGPSTDTQYF
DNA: TGTGCCAGCAGCCAAGATCGTGGAGGGCCAAGCACAGATACGCAGTATTTT

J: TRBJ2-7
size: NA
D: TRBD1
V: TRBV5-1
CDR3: CASSWGTGDPEQYF
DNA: TGCGCCAGCAGCTGGGGGACAGGGGATCCCGAGCAGTACTTC

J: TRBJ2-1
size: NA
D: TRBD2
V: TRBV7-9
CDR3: CASIPLGLAYNEQFF
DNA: TGTGCCAGCATCCCTCTGGGACTAGCCTACAATGAGCAGTTCTTC

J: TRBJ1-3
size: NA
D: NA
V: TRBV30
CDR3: CAWGERSSGNTIYF
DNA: TGTGCCTGGGGGGAAAGATCCTCTGGAAACACCATATATTTT